This T cell receptor (beta chain) comes out of a study of shared clonotypes between healthy human individuals. The overall study: Each donor had three CD4 naive, three CD4 memory, two CD8 naive and one CD8 memory plate.

Germline V lookup: CDR1 MGHDK, CDR2 SYGVNS. The CDR3 is 16 residues long. V shed 4 bases, J shed 0 bases, and the junction held 3 bases outside the gene matches. Libraries were prepared by immunoSEQ multiplex PCR; TCRdb keeps only in-frame clonotypes and omits some of them. The table has a few million clones, approximately 94% seen once; the top ten hold 0.13%. A split of CD4+ cells into CD45RA+ naive and CD45RA-negative memory subsets was performed. The sample comprised naive CD4+ T cells sorted from blood. Noted subset: CD45RA+ positively selected. J is TRBJ2-3 and V is TRBV25-1; 11 bases agree with TRBD2. This clonotype originated in a man between 18 and 29 years old in good health. CDR3 DNA sequence: TGTGCCAGCAGTGCCCGGACTAGCGGGAGCACAGATACGCAGTATTTT. This sequence encodes CASSARTSGSTDTQYF.